This TCR beta chain was sequenced for a study of cytomegalovirus exposure and HLA in healthy donors. General observations from the study: Overall, approximately 180 TCR beta chains were annotated as cytomegalovirus-associated.

Amplification used 60 Vbeta primers and 13 Jbeta primers. The repertoire was sequenced with immunoSEQ multiplex PCR; TCRdb's copy has only in-frame clones and lacks some. The sample comprises 55,000 to 80,000 clones, roughly 78% of which are singletons, and 7.5% to 10% rests with the top ten. This clone is medium-sized (0.01 to 0.1%). No antigen is known for it. The germline CDR1 and CDR2 sequences are MNHNS and SASEGT. The V segment lost 3 bases and the J segment 4 bases; nucleotides outside the gene matches: 7. The CDR3 is 15 amino acids. The chain employs TRBV6-1 and TRBJ1-2; 8 bases agree with TRBD1. Sequenced input: PBMCs. The sequence came from a man aged 40-55 years in good health and CMV-seronegative. CDR3 loop: CASSDPPGTGYGYTF. The CDR3 DNA sequence: TGTGCCAGCAGTGACCCCCCCGGGACAGGCTATGGCTACACCTTC.